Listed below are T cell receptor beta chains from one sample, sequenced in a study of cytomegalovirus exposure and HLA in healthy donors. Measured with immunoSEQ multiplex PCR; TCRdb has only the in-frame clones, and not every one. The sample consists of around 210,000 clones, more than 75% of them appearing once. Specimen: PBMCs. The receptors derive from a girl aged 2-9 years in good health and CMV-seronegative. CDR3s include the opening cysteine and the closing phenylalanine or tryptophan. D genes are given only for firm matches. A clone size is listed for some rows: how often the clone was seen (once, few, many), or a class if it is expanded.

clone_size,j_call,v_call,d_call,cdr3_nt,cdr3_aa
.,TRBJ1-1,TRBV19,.,TGTGCCAGTAGTATTGGTACAGGGACTGAAGCTTTCTTT,CASSIGTGTEAFF
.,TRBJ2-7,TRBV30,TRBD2,TGTGCCTGGAGGGGAGGGTTAGGGTACGAGCAGTACTTC,CAWRGGLGYEQYF
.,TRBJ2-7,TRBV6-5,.,TGTGCCAGCAGTTACTTCCTGACAGAGACCTCCTACGAGCAGTACTTC,CASSYFLTETSYEQYF
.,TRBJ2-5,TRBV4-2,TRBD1,TGTGCCAGCAGCCGCCAGGGACAGGCTGAAGAGACCCAGTACTTC,CASSRQGQAEETQYF
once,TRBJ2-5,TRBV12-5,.,TGTGCTAGTGGTTTTGGGGGCGGTGAGACCCAGTACTTC,CASGFGGGETQYF
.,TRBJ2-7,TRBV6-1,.,TGTGCCAGCAGTGAGCAGGGCGAGTTGTACGAGCAGTACTTC,CASSEQGELYEQYF
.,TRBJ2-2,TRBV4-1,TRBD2,TGCGCCAGCAGCCAAGAGCGTCAGCGGGGGAACACCGGGGAGCTGTTTTTT,CASSQERQRGNTGELFF
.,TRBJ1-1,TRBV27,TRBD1,TGTGCCAGCAGGGGAGGACAGGGGGCAAAGAACACTGAAGCTTTCTTT,CASRGGQGAKNTEAFF
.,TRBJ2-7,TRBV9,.,TGTGCCAGCAGCGTATTTTCGGAGGGCGGCTACGAGCAGTACTTC,CASSVFSEGGYEQYF
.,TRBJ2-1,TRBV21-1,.,TGTGCCAGCAGCAATCCGAAATTACCCAGGGGGACAGGAGTCCCCAATGAGCAGTTCTTC,CASSNPKLPRGTGVPNEQFF
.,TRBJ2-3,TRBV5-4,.,TGTGCCAGCAGCTTGATAGCGACAGATACGCAGTATTTT,CASSLIATDTQYF
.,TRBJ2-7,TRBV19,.,TGTGCCAGTAGTATCGGCGGAGGCGCCTACGAGCAGTACTTC,CASSIGGGAYEQYF
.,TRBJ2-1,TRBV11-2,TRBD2,TGTGCCAGCAGTCCGGGACTAGCGGGGGGCAATGAGCAGTTCTTC,CASSPGLAGGNEQFF
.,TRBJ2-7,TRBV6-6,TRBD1,TGTGCCAGCAGTTATCCGGGACAGGGACGCGAAGGGCAGTACTTC,CASSYPGQGREGQYF
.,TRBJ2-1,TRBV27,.,TGTGCCAGCAGTCTTACCGGGACTTCGATCCATGAGCAGTTCTTC,CASSLTGTSIHEQFF
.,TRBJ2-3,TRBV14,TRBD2,TGTGCCAGCAGCCCTCACGGGGGGGCGGGAGATACGCAGTATTTT,CASSPHGGAGDTQYF
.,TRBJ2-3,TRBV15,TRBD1,TGTGCCACCAGCAGAGGGGACAGGGTTGCGGCAGATACGCAGTATTTT,CATSRGDRVAADTQYF
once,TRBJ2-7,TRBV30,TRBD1,TGTGCCTGGAGCGGACAGGGGACGCGAAGCTCCTACGAGCAGTACTTC,CAWSGQGTRSSYEQYF
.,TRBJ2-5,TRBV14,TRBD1,TGTGCCAGCAGCCAAGTGGGGGACAGGGTCGAGACCCAGTACTTC,CASSQVGDRVETQYF
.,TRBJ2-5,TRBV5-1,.,TGCGCCAGCAGCTCCGGACAGCACCAAGAGACCCAGTACTTC,CASSSGQHQETQYF
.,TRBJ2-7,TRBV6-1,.,TGTGCCAGCAGTGGATCTCCCCCCCGGGGGCAGTACTTC,CASSGSPPRGQYF
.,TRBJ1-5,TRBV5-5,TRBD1,TGTGCCAGCAGCTTGGCCCCGGGACAGGTCAATCAGCCCCAGCATTTT,CASSLAPGQVNQPQHF
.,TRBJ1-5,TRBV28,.,TGTGCCAGCAGTTTATGGGATAGGGGCCCCAATCAGCCCCAGCATTTT,CASSLWDRGPNQPQHF
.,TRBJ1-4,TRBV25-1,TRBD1,TGTGCCAGCAGTCAGGGACAGGGACTAGGTGAAAAACTGTTTTTT,CASSQGQGLGEKLFF
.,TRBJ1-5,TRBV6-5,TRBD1,TGTGCCAGCAGGCCGGACAGGCATCAGCCCCAGCATTTT,CASRPDRHQPQHF
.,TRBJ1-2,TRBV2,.,TGTGCCAGCAGTCCTACTGTGAGGGCCTCGTCCTATGGCTACACCTTC,CASSPTVRASSYGYTF
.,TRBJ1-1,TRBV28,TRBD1,TGTGCCAGCAAGAGCCTAGGGACAGAAGCAATGAACACTGAAGCTTTCTTT,CASKSLGTEAMNTEAFF
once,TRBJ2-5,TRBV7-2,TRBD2,TGTGCCAGCAGCCCCCGGGGGACTAGCGGCCAAGAGACCCAGTACTTC,CASSPRGTSGQETQYF
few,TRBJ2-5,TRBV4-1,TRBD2,TGCGCCAGCAGCCAAGCCGGGGGGGCCGGGACCCAGTACTTC,CASSQAGGAGTQYF
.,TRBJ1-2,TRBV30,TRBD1,TGTGCCTGTGCAAGGGACAGGGGAGGCTATGGCTACACCTTC,CACARDRGGYGYTF
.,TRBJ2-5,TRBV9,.,TGTGCCAGCAGCGGTGGGACAACCCAAGAGACCCAGTACTTC,CASSGGTTQETQYF
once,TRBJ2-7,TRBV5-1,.,TGCGCCAGCAGACGTAACGCACAGATTTCCTACGAGCAGTACTTC,CASRRNAQISYEQYF
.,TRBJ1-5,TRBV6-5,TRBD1,TGTGCCAGCAGCCCCAGGGGGCGAGGCAATCAGCCCCAGCATTTT,CASSPRGRGNQPQHF
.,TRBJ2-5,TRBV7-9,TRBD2,TGTGCCAGCAGCCGGACTAGCGGGAGCCCCTCCTCTGTGACCCAGTACTTC,CASSRTSGSPSSVTQYF
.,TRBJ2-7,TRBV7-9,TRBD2,TGTGCCAGCAGCCGGTGGAATGGGAGGGCCCAAGAGCAGTACTTC,CASSRWNGRAQEQYF
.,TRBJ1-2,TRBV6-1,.,TGTGCCAGCACCGTAAACAGCGGCTACACCTTC,CASTVNSGYTF
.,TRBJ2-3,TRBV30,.,TGTGCCTGGAGTGTCCAGGGCACAGATACGCAGTATTTT,CAWSVQGTDTQYF
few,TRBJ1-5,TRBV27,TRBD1,TGTGCCAGCAGTTTTGAGGGGACAGGTACTCAGCCCCAGCATTTT,CASSFEGTGTQPQHF
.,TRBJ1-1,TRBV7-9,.,TGTGCCAGCAGCTTACGACGGGAGACATTGAACACTGAAGCTTTCTTT,CASSLRRETLNTEAFF
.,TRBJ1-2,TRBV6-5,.,TGTGCCAGCAGTCCAAGGACAAGCCGCTATGGCTACACCTTC,CASSPRTSRYGYTF
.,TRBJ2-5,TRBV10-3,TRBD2,TGTGCCATCAGTGGGAATAGCGGGGGGGGAGAGACCCAGTACTTC,CAISGNSGGGETQYF
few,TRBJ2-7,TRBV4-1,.,TGCGCCAGCAGCCCCACGTGGGGCGGATGGGTCGGCGAGCAGTACTTC,CASSPTWGGWVGEQYF
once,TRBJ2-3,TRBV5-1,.,TGCGCCAGCAGCTTAACGGGTAGCACAGATACGCAGTATTTT,CASSLTGSTDTQYF
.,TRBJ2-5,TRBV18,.,TGTGCCAGCTCTCTGTTCCGACAGGGAGCGGGGACCCAGTACTTC,CASSLFRQGAGTQYF
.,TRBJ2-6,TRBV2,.,TGTGCCAGGACAGGCCTCTCTGGGGCCAACGTCCTGACTTTC,CARTGLSGANVLTF
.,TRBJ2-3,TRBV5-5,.,TGTGCCAGCAGCTTGGGGACTTACACAGATACGCAGTATTTT,CASSLGTYTDTQYF
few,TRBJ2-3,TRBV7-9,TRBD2,TGTGCCAGCAGCTTGCTAGCGGGAGGCGCAGATACGCAGTATTTT,CASSLLAGGADTQYF
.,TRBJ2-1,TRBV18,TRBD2,TGTGCCAGCTCGCAAACTAGCGGATCAAGGGTGAATGAGCAGTTCTTC,CASSQTSGSRVNEQFF
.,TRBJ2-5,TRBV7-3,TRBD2,TGTGCCAGCAGCTTAACTCTAGCGGGGGGAAAAGAGACCCAGTACTTC,CASSLTLAGGKETQYF
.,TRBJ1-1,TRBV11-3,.,TGTGCCAGCAGCCAAGTGTCGGGGGAACCTTTCTTT,CASSQVSGEPFF
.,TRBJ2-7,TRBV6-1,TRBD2,TGTGCCGGCTACATAGGGACTAGCGGTTACTACGAGCAGTACTTC,CAGYIGTSGYYEQYF
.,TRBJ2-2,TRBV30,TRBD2,TGTGCCTGGAGTGTCACCTCAGGGCTAGCGGGGACCGGGGAGCTGTTTTTT,CAWSVTSGLAGTGELFF
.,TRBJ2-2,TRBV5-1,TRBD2,TGCGCCAGCAGCCTCCGGACTAGCGGGAGGGCCAACACCGGGGAGCTGTTTTTT,CASSLRTSGRANTGELFF
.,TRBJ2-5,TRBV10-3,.,TGTGCCATCAGTGAGCGGTGGGAGACCCAGTACTTC,CAISERWETQYF
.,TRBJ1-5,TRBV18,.,TGTGCCAGCTCGACGAAGGCACTGACTAGCGGTAGCAATCAGCCCCAGCATTTT,CASSTKALTSGSNQPQHF